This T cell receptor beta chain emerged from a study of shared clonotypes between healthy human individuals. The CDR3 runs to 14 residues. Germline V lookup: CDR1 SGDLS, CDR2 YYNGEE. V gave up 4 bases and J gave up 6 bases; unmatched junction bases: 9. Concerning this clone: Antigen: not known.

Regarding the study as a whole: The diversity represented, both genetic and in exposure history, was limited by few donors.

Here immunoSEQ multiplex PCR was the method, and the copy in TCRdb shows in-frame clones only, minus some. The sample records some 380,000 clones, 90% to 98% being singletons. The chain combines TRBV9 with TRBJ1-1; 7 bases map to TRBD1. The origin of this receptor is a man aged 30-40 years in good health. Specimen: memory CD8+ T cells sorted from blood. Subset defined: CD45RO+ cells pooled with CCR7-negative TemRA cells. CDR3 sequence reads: CASSLSGQASEAFF. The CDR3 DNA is TGTGCCAGCAGCTTAAGTGGACAGGCCTCTGAAGCTTTCTTT.